One sample yielded the 29 T cell receptor beta chains listed below, sequenced in a study of control samples from healthy donors and cancer patients. Sequencing was performed with immunoSEQ multiplex PCR; in TCRdb, only in-frame clones are kept and a portion is missing. The top ten hold more than 1.1% of the sample, which has 190,000 or so clones, approximately 95% seen once. The source material was blood. Every receptor here comes from a man aged 18 to 30 in good health.

The chain employs TRBV6-5 and TRBJ1-2; 9 bases are shared with TRBD1. Trimming cost V 7 bases and J 8 bases; bases outside gene matches: 8. This CDR3 has 13 residues. CDR1 and CDR2 from the germline V gene are MNHEY and SVGAGI. CDR3 DNA: TGTGCCAGCATTAACAGGGGGCGCGGAGGCTACACCTTC. Translating it yields CASINRGRGGYTF.

The chain carries TRBV28 and TRBJ2-2; D not certain. Germline V lookup: CDR1 MDHEN, CDR2 SYDVKM. Between the trimmed V and J ends, which lost 7 bases and 4 bases, there was a span of 19 bases. The CDR3 is made up of 16 amino acids. The CDR3 loop reads CASTPLETALTGELFF. As DNA, the CDR3 is TGTGCCAGCACCCCTTTGGAAACAGCACTCACCGGGGAGCTGTTTTTT.

The chain has TRBV7-3 and TRBJ2-2, with 8 bases lining up with TRBD2. This CDR3 contains 17 residues. Trimming removed 2 bases from V and 3 bases from J; junction bases left unmatched: 8. Germline V gives CDR1 SGHTA, CDR2 FQGTGA. The CDR3 DNA sequence: TGTGCCAGCAGCTTATTTAGTGGCGGGGGGTACACCGGGGAGCTGTTTTTT. Protein sequence: CASSLFSGGGYTGELFF.

The chain employs TRBV6-6 and TRBJ2-1; D possibly uses TRBD1 or TRBD2 (5 bases each). CDR1 MNHNY and CDR2 SVGAGI come from the germline V gene (reference sequence). The germline V and J ends were trimmed by 7 bases and 7 bases, with 17 bases remaining between them. The CDR3 is 14 residues long. DNA of the CDR3: TGTGCCAGCATTTCAAAGGGACCGGGAAATGAGCAGTTCTTC. This codes for CASISKGPGNEQFF.

The V call is TRBV12-3 or TRBV12-4, the J call TRBJ2-7; D ambiguous. The CDR3 sequence is 12 residues long. V was shortened by 2 bases and J by 7 bases, with 9 bases between the two germline ends. CDR3 residues: CASSLLAVEQYF. The CDR3 DNA reads as TGTGCCAGCAGTTTATTGGCGGTAGAGCAGTACTTC.

The chain couples TRBV7-2 to TRBJ1-6, with 7 bases matching TRBD1. The J segment lost 6 bases and the V segment lost 6 bases, leaving 5 bases of the junction unmatched. This CDR3 comprises 14 residues. Germline CDR1 reads SGHTA; CDR2 reads FQGNSA. The CDR3 protein is CASSWGQLNSPLHF. The CDR3 DNA reads as TGTGCCAGCAGTTGGGGACAGCTTAATTCACCCCTCCACTTT.

V usage is TRBV5-5 and J usage is TRBJ2-7, with a weak D call TRBD1 (5 bases). This CDR3 contains 14 residues. Per the germline V gene, CDR1 is SGHKS and CDR2 is YYEKEE (reference sequence). V gave up 1 base and J gave up 5 bases, with 13 bases separating them. The CDR3 DNA follows: TGTGCCAGCAGCTTGCGAGCCAGGGCGAACGAGCAGTACTTC. Amino acids: CASSLRARANEQYF. Together with reference TRBV5-5 and TRBJ2-7, the CDR3 gives the full variable domain: DAGVTQSPTHLIKTRGQQVTLRCSPISGHKSVSWYQQVLGQGPQFIFQYYEKEERGRGNFPDRFSARQFPNYSSELNVNALLLGDSALYLCASSLRARANEQYFGPGTRLTVT.

The gene calls are TRBV7-9 and TRBJ2-7; D is uncertain. Germline CDR1 reads SEHNR; CDR2 reads FQNEAQ (reference sequence). The CDR3 spans 13 residues. The V gene lost 1 base and the J gene lost 3 bases, with 7 bases spanning the gap. DNA of the CDR3: TGTGCCAGCAGCTTAGGGACCATCTACGAGCAGTACTTC. Protein sequence: CASSLGTIYEQYF.

The rearrangement links TRBV18 to TRBJ1-3; TRBD1 matches 8 bases. Germline V gene data show CDR1 as KGHSH and CDR2 as LQKENI. The junction had 6 bases not matched to a gene; V was cut back by 5 bases and J by 0 bases. This CDR3 is built from 16 residues. Written as DNA, the CDR3 is TGTGCCAGCTCAGAAACCGGGACAGGCTCTGGAAACACCATATATTTT. The encoded protein is CASSETGTGSGNTIYF. Complete variable domain (other parts from reference TRBV18 and TRBJ1-3): NAGVMQNPRHLVRRRGQEARLRCSPMKGHSHVYWYRQLPEEGLKFMVYLQKENIIDESGMPKERFSAEFPKEGPSILRIQQVVRGDSAAYFCASSETGTGSGNTIYFGEGSWLTVV.

V usage is TRBV5-8 and J usage is TRBJ1-1; TRBD1 matches at 10 bases. Looked up from germline, CDR1 is SGHTS and CDR2 is YDEGEE. V lost 9 bases to trimming and J lost 10 bases; unmatched junction nucleotides: 3. The CDR3 consists of 10 residues. The CDR3 bases are TGTGCCACCAGGACAGGGGGAGCTTTCTTT. It yields the protein CATRTGGAFF.

This chain links TRBV2 with TRBJ1-5; the D is unclear. The CDR3 totals 12 residues. The germline CDR1 and CDR2 sequences are SNHLY and FYNNEI. Trimming took off 8 bases at V and 8 bases at J, with 13 bases between the two ends. CDR3 in amino acids: CASRSLGEPQHF. The CDR3 DNA reads TGTGCCAGCCGCAGCCTTGGTGAGCCCCAGCATTTT.

The CDR3 DNA reads TGTGCCAGCTCACCCCGCGAGGGCACCGGGGAGCTGTTTTTT. Translated: CASSPREGTGELFF. V usage is TRBV18 and J usage is TRBJ2-2; a possible D gene is TRBD2 (5 bases). This CDR3 spans 14 amino acids. The V gene's germline CDR1 is KGHSH and CDR2 LQKENI. V was pared by 3 bases and J by 4 bases, with 9 bases between.

The V and J genes are TRBV18 and TRBJ2-1, with D perhaps matching TRBD1 (6 bases). Germline V gene sequence: CDR1 KGHSH, CDR2 LQKENI. The CDR3 has 17 amino acids. V lost 4 bases and J lost 8, with 24 bases in between. For the CDR3, the DNA is TGTGCCAGCTCACTTAACTATAGCCCGACCCCAGGGGATGAGCAGTTCTTC. It translates to CASSLNYSPTPGDEQFF.

The chain employs TRBV11-2 and TRBJ2-2; TRBD1 is a possible D gene (5 bases). The germline gives CDR1 SGHAT, CDR2 FQNNGV. The CDR3 runs to 16 residues. V shed 1 base and J shed 1 base, with 10 bases lying between them. Here the CDR3 DNA reads TGTGCCAGCAGCTTAGCAGGGCAAATGAACACCGGGGAGCTGTTTTTT. Its protein is CASSLAGQMNTGELFF.

The CDR3: CASSPSPVPEITYGYTF. For the CDR3, the DNA is TGTGCCAGCTCACCCTCACCCGTCCCGGAGATAACGTATGGCTACACCTTC. The rearrangement joins TRBV18 to TRBJ1-2; D is ambiguous. The V gene's germline CDR1 is KGHSH and CDR2 LQKENI. The CDR3 is 17 residues long. Trimming stripped 3 bases from V and 5 bases from J, with 22 bases between.

The chain joins TRBV19 to TRBJ2-1, with a tentative D call TRBD2 (5 bases). The CDR3 is made up of 16 amino acids. Germline V CDR1 and CDR2: LNHDA, SQIVND (reference sequence). Trimming removed 7 bases at V and 3 bases at J, with 19 bases between. CDR3 amino acids: CASTLVLAPIYNEQFF. CDR3 DNA: TGTGCCAGTACCCTGGTCCTAGCCCCTATCTACAATGAGCAGTTCTTC.

In its sample, this clone was seen once. J is TRBJ1-3 and V is TRBV30; 7 nucleotides line up with TRBD1. Germline-derived CDR1 and CDR2 are GTSNPN and SVGIG (reference sequence). The CDR3 runs to 14 residues. J was trimmed by 0 bases and V by 5 bases; bases with no gene match: 4. The CDR3: CAWGQGGSGNTIYF. The CDR3 DNA reads as TGTGCCTGGGGCCAGGGGGGCTCTGGAAACACCATATATTTT.

V usage is TRBV7-9 and J usage is TRBJ1-6; TRBD1 matches at 11 bases. The CDR3 contains 15 residues. Germline V gives CDR1 SEHNR, CDR2 FQNEAQ (reference sequence). Trimming removed 5 bases from V and 12 bases from J; junction bases left unmatched: 9. The CDR3 loop is CASSRLRTGGGPLHF. Here the CDR3 DNA reads TGTGCCAGCAGCCGCCTGCGGACAGGGGGCGGACCCCTCCACTTT.

The chain carries TRBV2 and TRBJ1-4, with D possibly matching TRBD1 (5 bases). V lost 7 bases and J lost 7, with 16 bases in between. CDR3 length equals 14 residues. Germline assignment: CDR1 SNHLY and CDR2 FYNNEI. This CDR3 is CASTRLARGEKLFF. Written as DNA, the CDR3 is TGTGCCAGCACCAGACTCGCTAGGGGTGAAAAACTGTTTTTT.

The J gene is TRBJ2-2, the V gene TRBV4-1; no firm D call. This CDR3 contains 16 residues. Trimming shortened V by 0 bases and J by 8 bases, and 16 bases separated the two germline ends. From germline, CDR1 is MGHRA and CDR2 YSYEKL. The CDR3: CASSQDTLTGGGELFF. CDR3 coding DNA: TGCGCCAGCAGCCAAGATACTCTGACGGGCGGAGGGGAGCTGTTTTTT.

V and J are TRBV9 and TRBJ2-3, with D perhaps TRBD1 (5 bases). The CDR3 totals 14 residues. Germline CDR1 reads SGDLS; CDR2 reads YYNGEE. V lost 1 base, J lost 5 bases, and 11 bases lay in between. CDR3 nucleotide sequence: TGTGCCAGCAGCGTAAAAGGGGCCGGAGATACGCAGTATTTT. Its protein product is CASSVKGAGDTQYF.

The chain couples TRBV6-5 to TRBJ1-4; 12 bases are shared with TRBD1. CDR1 is MNHEY, CDR2 SVGAGI, per germline. The CDR3 has 15 residues. V was clipped by 5 bases and J by 8 bases; unmatched bases: 6. The CDR3 sequence: CASSRGQGAGEKLFF. The CDR3 coding sequence is TGTGCCAGCAGTCGGGGACAGGGGGCTGGAGAAAAACTGTTTTTT.

V usage is TRBV2 and J usage is TRBJ2-3; TRBD2 matches 10 bases. The CDR3 is 16 amino acids. The V gene's germline CDR1 is SNHLY and CDR2 FYNNEI. Trimming cost V 8 bases and J 3 bases; bases outside gene matches: 11. CDR3 in DNA: TGTGCCAGCTCCTCACTGAGCGGGGGGGATACAGATACGCAGTATTTT. This codes for CASSSLSGGDTDTQYF.

About this clone itself: Different DNA sequences within this sample yield the same CDR3. This rearrangement joins TRBV2 to TRBJ1-1; D uncertain. Trimming removed 4 bases at V and 0 bases at J, with 6 bases between. The CDR3 loop spans 13 amino acids. The V gene's germline CDR1 is SNHLY and CDR2 FYNNEI. The CDR3 spells CASSGGMNTEAFF. The CDR3 nucleotides read TGTGCCAGCAGTGGGGGAATGAACACTGAAGCTTTCTTT.

V and J are TRBV29-1 and TRBJ1-2, with 8 bases lining up with TRBD1. Germline V gene data show CDR1 as SQVTM and CDR2 as ANQGSEA. The CDR3 has 15 amino acids. Trimming cost V 3 bases and J 2 bases; bases outside gene matches: 8. DNA of the CDR3: TGCAGCGTTGAGGGACAGGTCGTTGGGAACTATGGCTACACCTTC. It encodes CSVEGQVVGNYGYTF.

This rearrangement joins TRBV15 to TRBJ1-2, with TRBD1 matching over 7 bases. V lost 5 bases and J lost 6; bases outside the gene matches: 3. Germline values: CDR1 LNHNV, CDR2 YYDKDF (reference sequence). The CDR3 loop spans 12 amino acids. The CDR3 here is CATSQGGNGYTF. The CDR3 coding sequence is TGTGCCACCAGCCAAGGGGGCAATGGCTACACCTTC. Full variable domain (rest looked up from reference TRBV15 and TRBJ1-2): DAMVIQNPRYQVTQFGKPVTLSCSQTLNHNVMYWYQQKSSQAPKLLFHYYDKDFNNEADTPDNFQSRRPNTSFCFLDIRSPGLGDTAMYLCATSQGGNGYTFGSGTRLTVV.

This clone was seen a handful of times. The rearrangement uses TRBV5-1 and TRBJ1-5, with unresolved D. From germline, CDR1 is SGHRS and CDR2 YFSETQ. The CDR3 runs to 15 residues. Trimming removed 0 bases from V and 6 bases from J, with 13 bases in between. CDR3 sequence reads: CASSLGQERGQPQHF. CDR3 nucleotide sequence: TGCGCCAGCAGCTTGGGTCAGGAACGGGGTCAGCCCCAGCATTTT. Variable domain in full (rest from reference TRBV5-1 and TRBJ1-5): KAGVTQTPRYLIKTRGQQVTLSCSPISGHRSVSWYQQTPGQGLQFLFEYFSETQRNKGNFPGRFSGRQFSNSRSEMNVSTLELGDSALYLCASSLGQERGQPQHFGDGTRLSIL.

CDR3 protein: CASSQSQSGQPQHF. The CDR3 DNA sequence: TGTGCCAGCAGCCAAAGTCAGAGCGGTCAGCCCCAGCATTTT. This chain links TRBV28 with TRBJ1-5; D unclear. With 6 bases removed from V and 6 bases from J, the gap between germline ends came to 15 bases. This CDR3 has 14 residues. Germline loops: CDR1 MDHEN, CDR2 SYDVKM.

The genes are TRBV3-1 (or the pseudogene TRBV3-2) and TRBJ1-2; D is ambiguous. Germline-derived CDR1 and CDR2 are LGHDT and YNNKEL (reference sequence). Deletions cut 1 base from V and 8 bases from J, with 11 bases between. This CDR3 region has 13 residues. The CDR3 DNA reads TGTGCCAGCAGCCAAGGGCTGGGTAGGGGCTACACCTTC. Residues: CASSQGLGRGYTF.